This T cell receptor (beta chain) was captured in a study of T cell repertoires in cytomegalovirus infection. On the study more broadly: HLA-B-restricted CMV epitopes that are well studied were used alongside recently identified HLA-C-restricted ones. Both a matching HLA type and CMV infection were indicated by public TCR beta signatures. General study points: Summed public TCR beta family frequency identified CMV carriers bearing the relevant HLA.

This clonotype was detected a few times. Its antigen is undetermined. Each CDR3 protein is one row after TCRdb ran MiXCR on the reads. The sample records roughly 350,000 distinct CDR3 sequences, about 34% being singletons. Germline CDR1 and CDR2: MNHNS and SASEGT. Trimming took 8 bases from V and 0 from J, leaving 14 bases between them. The CDR3 is made up of 15 amino acids. The sequence was obtained from a human donor in good health (CMV status not recorded). Some clones in this sample may be carry-over from other donors' samples. The source was cultured PBMCs, collected from culture after CMV antigen stimulation. This chain connects TRBV6-1 to TRBJ1-3; D unresolved. CDR3 loop: CASAEVPSSGNTIYF. For the CDR3, the DNA is TGTGCCAGCGCGGAAGTTCCGAGCTCTGGAAACACCATATATTTT.